This TCR beta chain derives from a study of blood T cell repertoires in COVID-19. About the study: Both acute and convalescent COVID-19 samples were obtained from the United States, Italy and Spain. PBMCs, B-cell-depleted T cells, or T cells were the source of the cDNA or gDNA that made up the material.

Germline V gene sequence: CDR1 SGHDT, CDR2 YYEEEE. The CDR3 is 16 residues long. V dropped 6 bases and J dropped 6 bases, with 24 bases sitting between them. Authors' methods: The assay estimated nucleated cells by amplifying reference gene primers. Profiled with immunoSEQ multiplex PCR; TCRdb holds only in-frame clones, not every one. V and J calls and clone size come straight from that table; D and trimming were deduced from the DNA. This sample has some 82,000 clones, with more than 70% found just once. The sequence derives from a man older than 75 with active or convalescent COVID-19. The rearrangement joins TRBV5-6 to TRBJ1-2; maybe TRBD1 (5 bases). Sequencing was performed on peripheral blood. The CDR3 is CASIKGDWVPANGYTF. The CDR3 DNA is TGTGCCAGCATCAAAGGGGACTGGGTGCCAGCTAATGGCTACACCTTC.